A single sample gave rise to the 30 T cell receptor beta chains below, sequenced in a study of blood T cells in healthy people across ages (dated by TCRdb to about 2015). Library method: 5' RACE. TCRdb lists the instrument as Illumina HiSeq 2500. The second PCR ran for roughly 7 to 11 cycles and used a J-beta primer mix along with a sample-barcoded 5' primer. Starting from the raw public reads, TCRdb applied fastp trimming at Q25, assembled clones with MiXCR and retained in-frame beta chains. CDR3 protein duplicates are merged, each entry listing the most common genes and DNA. The sample includes roughly 1,700,000 distinct CDR3 sequences, with roughly 30% observed a single time. The ten largest clones add up to 7.7% of the sample. Sequencing input: blood. Source of these receptors: a woman aged 25 to 45 in good health.

This clonotype was detected only a few times. The genes are TRBV5-5 and TRBJ2-5, with D uncertain. This CDR3 contains 16 residues. The ends were cut back, 4 bases at V and 5 bases at J, with 21 bases in the middle. The V gene's germline CDR1 is SGHKS and CDR2 YYEKEE (reference sequence). As DNA, the CDR3 is TGTGCCAGCAGCATCTCGCACGGGTCCCTCGGCGAGACCCAGTACTTC. This encodes CASSISHGSLGETQYF.

This sequence joins TRBV28 and TRBJ2-7; D may be TRBD2 (5 bases). Germline-derived CDR1 and CDR2 are MDHEN and SYDVKM. Trimming took off 2 bases at V and 5 bases at J, with 13 bases between the two ends. The CDR3 length is 14 residues. The CDR3 sequence is CASSLREYSHEQYF. CDR3 in DNA: TGTGCCAGCAGTTTACGGGAATACAGCCACGAGCAGTACTTC.

On this clonotype: Given a much more abundant clone one base away, this may be a read error. The chain carries TRBV5-1 and TRBJ2-4; no firm D call. Judging by the DNA end, TRBJ2-7 fits better; the J call may be wrong. The CDR3 totals 12 residues. Per the germline V gene, CDR1 is SGHRS and CDR2 is YFSETQ. The CDR3 DNA reads as TGCGCCAGCTGCACCACAGACTACGAGCAGTACTTC. It translates to CASCTTDYEQYF.

This clonotype was detected only a few times. This chain connects TRBV11-2 to TRBJ2-6; D is undetermined. The V gene lost 8 bases and the J gene lost 2 bases, with 13 bases spanning the gap. Germline CDR1 and CDR2: SGHAT and FQNNGV. The CDR3 is 15 residues long. This chain's CDR3 is CASFVRGAGANVLTF. For the CDR3, the DNA is TGTGCCAGCTTTGTCCGTGGGGCTGGGGCCAACGTCCTGACTTTC.

V usage is TRBV7-2 and J usage is TRBJ2-1; TRBD1 agrees at 9 bases. With 1 base clipped from V and 3 bases from J, the junction kept 4 bases outside the gene matches. Germline CDR1 and CDR2: SGHTA and FQGNSA. This CDR3 region has 16 residues. CDR3 region: CASSLEGQGLYNEQFF. CDR3 coding DNA: TGTGCCAGCAGCTTAGAGGGACAGGGCCTCTACAATGAGCAGTTCTTC. The full variable domain, in which reference TRBV7-2 and TRBJ2-1 provide the parts outside the CDR3, is GAGVSQSPSNKVTEKGKDVELRCDPISGHTALYWYRQSLGQGLEFLIYFQGNSAPDKSGLPSDRFSAERTGGSVSTLTIQRTQQEDSAVYLCASSLEGQGLYNEQFFGPGTRLTVL.

V gene TRBV7-2 combines with J gene TRBJ1-2, with 9 bases that match TRBD1. This CDR3 is 15 amino acids long. The trim removed 5 bases at V and 4 bases at J, leaving 8 bases unmatched. Germline assignment: CDR1 SGHTA and CDR2 FQGNSA. CDR3 bases: TGTGCCAGCAGCCCCGGGGACAGGGCCATCTATGGCTACACCTTC. Its protein is CASSPGDRAIYGYTF.

Comment on this clonotype: This may arise from a read error, as a much more abundant clone is one base away. The chain couples TRBV6-5 to TRBJ2-3; D call uncertain. The CDR3 sequence is 11 residues long. Germline CDR1 MNHEY, CDR2 SVGAGI. The CDR3 loop reads CASSYGDTRYF. In DNA, the CDR3 is TGTGCCAGCAGTTACGGGGATACGCGGTATTTT.

This clonotype was detected a few times. The chain has TRBV5-1 and TRBJ2-3; no definite D call. V lost 0 bases and J lost 4, with 12 bases in between. Looked up from germline, CDR1 is SGHRS and CDR2 is YFSETQ. The CDR3 runs 15 residues. For the CDR3, the DNA is TGCGCCAGCAGCTTGGAAGGCCAGCACGCAGATACGCAGTATTTT. Amino acids: CASSLEGQHADTQYF.

The V and J genes are TRBV11-2 and TRBJ1-6, with D perhaps TRBD1 (5 bases). Germline CDR1 SGHAT, CDR2 FQNNGV. V was clipped by 4 bases and J by 12 bases, with 16 bases between them. CDR3 size: 14 residues. DNA for the CDR3: TGTGCCAGCAGCTCAGGACATGGAAAATTACCCCTCCACTTT. Amino acid sequence: CASSSGHGKLPLHF. Together with reference TRBV11-2 and TRBJ1-6, the CDR3 gives the full variable domain: EAGVAQSPRYKIIEKRQSVAFWCNPISGHATLYWYQQILGQGPKLLIQFQNNGVVDDSQLPKDRFSAERLKGVDSTLKIQPAKLEDSAVYLCASSSGHGKLPLHFGNGTRLTVT.

This clonotype was observed a few times. The J gene is TRBJ2-7, the V gene TRBV6-6; D is unresolved. V was cut by 7 bases and J by 0 bases, with 13 bases left in between. CDR3 length: 14 amino acids. Germline V lookup: CDR1 MNHNY, CDR2 SVGAGI (reference sequence). The CDR3 region has the DNA TGTGCCAGCATGGGAAGCCCTAGCTCCTACGAGCAGTACTTC. Residues: CASMGSPSSYEQYF.

This rearrangement joins TRBV11-2 to TRBJ2-5; TRBD1 matches at 8 bases. After removal of 4 bases from V and 2 bases from J, the junction contained 9 bases not matched to a gene. The CDR3 length is 16 residues. The germline V gene has CDR1 SGHAT and CDR2 FQNNGV. CDR3 in amino acids: CASSSIDRGGQETQYF. CDR3 coding DNA: TGTGCCAGCAGCTCAATCGACAGGGGAGGTCAAGAGACCCAGTACTTC.

This clonotype was seen only a few times. V gene TRBV20-1 combines with J gene TRBJ2-5; D not resolved. Germline loops: CDR1 DFQATT, CDR2 SNEGSKA (reference sequence). This CDR3 has 13 amino acids. Trimming took 0 bases from V and 2 from J, leaving 7 bases between them. Here the CDR3 DNA reads TGCAGTGCTAGAGATCTTGGTCAAGAGACCCAGTACTTC. Residues: CSARDLGQETQYF.

V and J are TRBV3-1 and TRBJ2-1; 8 bases map to TRBD2. V lost 6 bases, J lost 5 bases, and 12 bases stayed unmatched. Germline V gene lookup returns CDR1 LGHDT and CDR2 YNNKEL (reference sequence). The CDR3 is made up of 16 amino acids. CDR3 sequence (DNA): TGTGCCAGCAGAAGAGCGGGAGCCCGGCATGACAATGAGCAGTTCTTC. This gives the protein CASRRAGARHDNEQFF.

This clonotype has only a few counts. This sequence joins TRBV20-1 and TRBJ1-2; D is uncertain. CDR3 size: 14 residues. Germline assignment: CDR1 DFQATT and CDR2 SNEGSKA (reference sequence). Trimming took off 0 bases at V and 1 base at J, with 9 bases between the two ends. The chain's CDR3 is CSARDSTLNYGYTF. Here the CDR3 DNA reads TGCAGTGCTAGAGACAGTACTCTTAACTATGGCTACACCTTC.

This clonotype came up a few times. The gene calls are TRBV14 and TRBJ2-1; the D is unclear. The germline V gene encodes CDR1 SGHDN and CDR2 FVKESK. This CDR3 has 15 residues. Trimming removed 1 base from V and 9 bases from J, with 16 bases in between. For the CDR3, the DNA is TGTGCCAGCAGCCAAGTATTATCCCCTATCTCTGAGCAGTTCTTC. Residues: CASSQVLSPISEQFF.

The chain carries TRBV6-6 and TRBJ2-5; D unclear. This CDR3 region has 12 residues. CDR1 is MNHNY, CDR2 SVGAGI, per germline (reference sequence). V dropped 5 bases and J dropped 5 bases, with 9 bases sitting between them. Here the CDR3 DNA reads TGTGCCAGCAGTAACTTAGGGGAGACCCAGTACTTC. Translated: CASSNLGETQYF.

This clonotype showed up just a few times. The gene calls are TRBV7-3 and TRBJ1-4; D may be TRBD1 (5 bases). The CDR3 sequence is 13 residues long. Deletions cut 2 bases from V and 11 bases from J, with 12 bases between. The germline gives CDR1 SGHTA, CDR2 FQGTGA. The CDR3 region has the DNA TGTGCCAGCAGCTTATATCAGGGTAGTAAACTGTTTTTT. Translation gives CASSLYQGSKLFF.

The chain combines TRBV11-2 with TRBJ2-4, with D possibly being TRBD1 (6 bases). V was shortened by 6 bases and J by 3 bases, with 15 bases between the two germline ends. Germline-derived CDR1 and CDR2 are SGHAT and FQNNGV. The CDR3 has 15 residues. CDR3 in amino acids: CASSSLQGDKNIQYF. The CDR3 nucleotides are TGTGCCAGCAGTTCCTTACAGGGTGACAAAAACATTCAGTACTTC.

This clonotype was observed a handful of times. This rearrangement joins TRBV10-3 to TRBJ1-2; TRBD1 agrees at 9 bases. This CDR3 comprises 14 residues. The trim removed 6 bases at V and 8 bases at J, leaving 10 bases unmatched. Germline CDR1 and CDR2: ENHRY and SYGVKD. Here the CDR3 reads CAIRGTGRGFGYTF. The CDR3 coding sequence is TGTGCCATCAGAGGGACAGGGAGAGGATTCGGCTACACCTTC.

The chain couples TRBV27 to TRBJ2-4, with 9 bases identical to TRBD1. The germline gives CDR1 MNHEY, CDR2 SMNVEV (reference sequence). This CDR3 contains 14 residues. Losses at the gene ends were 5 bases for V and 7 bases for J; bases not matched to a gene: 6. Written as DNA, the CDR3 is TGTGCCAGCAGTACTGGGACAGGGTGGAACATTCAGTACTTC. Amino acid sequence: CASSTGTGWNIQYF.

This clonotype was observed a single time. Given a much more abundant clone one base away, this may be a read error. The V gene is TRBV7-6, the J gene TRBJ2-1, with D perhaps TRBD2 (5 bases). This CDR3 has 16 residues. Germline V gene sequence: CDR1 SGHVS, CDR2 FNYEAQ. Between the trimmed V and J ends, which lost 1 base and 10 bases, there was a span of 20 bases. The CDR3 sequence is CASSLVGDGESYEQFF. The CDR3 DNA is TGTGCCAGCAGCTTAGTCGGAGACGGGGAGTCCTACGAGCAGTTCTTC.

V is TRBV10-3 and J is TRBJ1-1; D unclear. The CDR3 spans 14 residues. Germline V gives CDR1 ENHRY, CDR2 SYGVKD. V lost 2 bases, J lost 3 bases, and 10 bases lay in between. The CDR3 DNA reads TGTGCCATCAGTGAGAGGGTTGGAGACACTGAAGCTTTCTTT. Amino acids: CAISERVGDTEAFF.

V usage is TRBV7-9 and J usage is TRBJ2-7; 8 nucleotides align to TRBD1. Germline CDR1 SEHNR, CDR2 FQNEAQ (reference sequence). The CDR3 is made up of 15 amino acids. Unmatched junction bases numbered 12, after V lost 4 bases and J lost 7 bases. The CDR3 DNA reads as TGTGCCAGCAGCTCGACAGGGGCCGCGGATAGGGAGCAGTACTTC. The encoded protein is CASSSTGAADREQYF.

This clonotype showed up just a few times. The chain has TRBV20-1 and TRBJ2-3; the D gene could be TRBD1 or TRBD2 (5 bases each). From germline, CDR1 is DFQATT and CDR2 SNEGSKA (reference sequence). Trimming removed 0 bases from V and 0 bases from J, with 13 bases in between. The CDR3 is 16 amino acids. In nucleotides, the CDR3 is TGCAGTGCTAGAGACCTAGCCAGGGTTAGCACAGATACGCAGTATTTT. It translates to CSARDLARVSTDTQYF.

V gene TRBV18 combines with J gene TRBJ2-7; D possibly corresponds to TRBD1 (6 bases). From germline, CDR1 is KGHSH and CDR2 LQKENI. CDR3 length: 15 residues. The V gene lost 6 bases and the J gene lost 3 bases, with 18 bases spanning the gap. The CDR3 DNA sequence: TGTGCCAGCTCCCCCGGGCAAAGGGGGATCTACGAGCAGTACTTC. Translating it yields CASSPGQRGIYEQYF. The complete variable domain, with remaining parts taken from reference TRBV18 and TRBJ2-7, reads NAGVMQNPRHLVRRRGQEARLRCSPMKGHSHVYWYRQLPEEGLKFMVYLQKENIIDESGMPKERFSAEFPKEGPSILRIQQVVRGDSAAYFCASSPGQRGIYEQYFGPGTRLTVT.

As for this clonotype: One junction end does not reproduce the germline sequence, and a read error may be involved. The chain combines TRBV6-5 with TRBJ1-2; 7 bases map to TRBD1. This CDR3 has 14 residues. Germline V gene data show CDR1 as MNHEY and CDR2 as SVGAGI. Here the CDR3 reads CASSPDRTRYGHTF. The CDR3, as DNA: TGTGCCAGCAGTCCGGACAGGACACGCTATGGCCACACCTTC.

The chain combines TRBV12-3 or TRBV12-4 with TRBJ2-5; 8 bases fit TRBD2. Trimming removed 5 bases from V and 2 bases from J; junction bases left unmatched: 10. CDR3 size: 16 residues. The CDR3 DNA is TGTGCCAGCAGTCGGGTCGGGACGGGGGGGCAAGAGACCCAGTACTTC. The encoded protein is CASSRVGTGGQETQYF.

Many counts were recorded for this clonotype. The chain recombines TRBV7-2 with TRBJ2-5; 9 bases align to TRBD2. The germline CDR1 and CDR2 sequences are SGHTA and FQGNSA. The CDR3 is 15 amino acids. With V trimmed by 3 bases and J by 5 bases, 7 bases remained unmatched. Here the CDR3 DNA reads TGTGCCAGCAGCTTGAGACTAGCGGTTATGGAGACCCAGTACTTC. Protein sequence: CASSLRLAVMETQYF.

V usage is TRBV6-8 and J usage is TRBJ1-5; D gene unclear. Trimming pared 10 bases from V and 4 bases from J, leaving 8 bases between. The CDR3 spans 11 residues. CDR1 and CDR2 from the germline V gene are MNHGY and SAAAGT. The CDR3 coding sequence is TGTGCCAACTTCGGGAATCAGCCCCAGCATTTT. Amino acids: CANFGNQPQHF.

This clonotype was counted many times. The V call is TRBV20-1, the J call TRBJ1-2; D is uncertain. There are 12 residues in the CDR3. Germline V lookup: CDR1 DFQATT, CDR2 SNEGSKA (reference sequence). The V end lost 7 bases, the J end lost 3 bases, and 12 bases lay between the germline ends. The CDR3 spells CSGGGGDYGYTF. The CDR3 bases are TGCAGTGGAGGTGGTGGAGACTATGGCTACACCTTC.